One and the same sample provided the 2 T cell receptor beta chains below, sequenced in a study of cytomegalovirus exposure and HLA in healthy donors (dated by TCRdb to the late 2010s). To prepare the library, the immunoSEQ multiplex PCR assay was applied. A mixture of 60 forward primers for TCR Vbeta segments and 13 reverse primers for TCR Jbeta segments was used in the multiplex PCR. Drawn from immuneACCESS, this table holds only the in-frame rearrangements with V and J called that TCRdb kept. Clones are partly lost; checked studies trace under half to an unresolved V gene and leave the rest unexplained. The sample contains under 200,000 clones, 80% to 90% of them found a single time. The ten biggest clones cover about 9.3% of the sample. Specimen: PBMCs. Receptor source: a man younger than 35 in good health and CMV-seropositive.

This clone was found a few times. The rearrangement links TRBV4-3 to TRBJ1-2; maybe TRBD1 (5 bases). Germline V gene lookup returns CDR1 LGHNA and CDR2 YSLEER. Deletions cut 0 bases from V and 7 bases from J, with 12 bases between. The CDR3 has 14 residues. The CDR3 is CASSQERRGFGYTF. In DNA form, the CDR3 reads TGCGCCAGCAGCCAAGAAAGGCGGGGGTTTGGCTACACCTTC.

CDR3 bases: TGCGCCAGCAGTTTAGCGGGGGGGGGCACCGGGGAGCTGTTTTTT. It encodes CASSLAGGGTGELFF. The V and J genes are TRBV10-2 and TRBJ2-2, with TRBD2 identical over 11 bases. The V gene's germline CDR1 is WSHSY and CDR2 SAAADI. The CDR3 runs 15 residues. V shed 5 bases and J 4 bases; nucleotides not matched to a gene: 3.